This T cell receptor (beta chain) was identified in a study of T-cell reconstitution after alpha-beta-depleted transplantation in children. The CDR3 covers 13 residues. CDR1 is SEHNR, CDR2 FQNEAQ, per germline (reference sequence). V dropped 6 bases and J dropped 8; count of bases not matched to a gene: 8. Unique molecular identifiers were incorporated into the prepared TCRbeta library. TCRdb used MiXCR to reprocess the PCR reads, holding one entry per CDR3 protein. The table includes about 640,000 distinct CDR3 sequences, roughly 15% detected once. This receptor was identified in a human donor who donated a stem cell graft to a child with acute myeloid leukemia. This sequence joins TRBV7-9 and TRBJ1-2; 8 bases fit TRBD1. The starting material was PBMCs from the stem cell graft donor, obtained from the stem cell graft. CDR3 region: CASSSGQGLGYTF. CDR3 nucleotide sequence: TGTGCCAGCAGTTCCGGACAGGGCCTGGGCTACACCTTC.